Each of the 15 T cell receptor beta chains below was sequenced from the same sample in a study of cytomegalovirus exposure and HLA in healthy donors. It was with 60 Vbeta and 13 Jbeta primers that the PCR ran. Repertoires were generated with immunoSEQ multiplex PCR, while TCRdb's copy carries only in-frame clones and drops some. The sample has under 150,000 clones, around 75% seen once. Sequencing input: PBMCs. Every receptor here comes from a woman aged 18-35 years in good health and CMV-seronegative.

This clone has just one count. The CDR3 DNA sequence: TGTGCCAGCAGTTCGGGGACAGGGATGGAAAAACTGTTTTTT. It specifies CASSSGTGMEKLFF. This sequence joins TRBV28 and TRBJ1-4; 9 bases align to TRBD1. There are 14 residues in the CDR3. V gave up 4 bases and J gave up 8 bases; unmatched junction bases: 5. Germline V gene sequence: CDR1 MDHEN, CDR2 SYDVKM. The full variable domain, with the rest looked up from reference TRBV28 and TRBJ1-4, is DVKVTQSSRYLVKRTGEKVFLECVQDMDHENMFWYRQDPGLGLRLIYFSYDVKMKEKGDIPEGYSVSREKKERFSLILESASTNQTSMYLCASSSGTGMEKLFFGSGTQLSVL.

The chain couples TRBV29-1 to TRBJ1-2; 9 bases line up with TRBD1. V trimming: 6 bases; J trimming: 6 bases; junction bases outside the gene matches: 8. The CDR3 sequence is 13 residues long. Germline-derived CDR1 and CDR2 are SQVTM and ANQGSEA. CDR3 region: CSVTQRTGDGYTF. The CDR3, as DNA: TGCAGCGTGACCCAAAGGACAGGGGATGGCTACACCTTC.

The chain is built from TRBV6-1 and TRBJ2-1, with no clear D. Trimming pared 4 bases from V and 4 bases from J, leaving 14 bases between. Germline V gene data show CDR1 as MNHNS and CDR2 as SASEGT. CDR3 length: 15 amino acids. The CDR3 sequence is CASSARRRVYNEQFF. The CDR3 region has the DNA TGTGCCAGCAGTGCCCGGAGACGGGTATACAATGAGCAGTTCTTC.

The chain is built from TRBV19 and TRBJ1-5; 8 bases match TRBD1. Trimming at V came to 3 bases and at J to 0 bases, leaving 4 bases not matched to a gene. This CDR3 has 16 residues. Germline-derived CDR1 and CDR2 are LNHDA and SQIVND (reference sequence). The CDR3 protein is CASSIRGPNSNQPQHF. CDR3 bases: TGTGCCAGTAGTATCAGGGGGCCGAATAGCAATCAGCCCCAGCATTTT.

The V call is TRBV18, the J call TRBJ2-7, with TRBD2 matching 9 bases. Germline CDR1 KGHSH, CDR2 LQKENI. CDR3 length: 15 amino acids. Trimming took 4 bases from V and 2 from J; bases not matched to a gene: 6. The DNA for the CDR3 is TGTGCCAGCTCACTCGAGCGGGGGGACCCCTACGAGCAGTACTTC. It specifies CASSLERGDPYEQYF. The full variable domain, completed using reference TRBV18 and TRBJ2-7, is NAGVMQNPRHLVRRRGQEARLRCSPMKGHSHVYWYRQLPEEGLKFMVYLQKENIIDESGMPKERFSAEFPKEGPSILRIQQVVRGDSAAYFCASSLERGDPYEQYFGPGTRLTVT.

The chain recombines TRBV28 with TRBJ2-7; TRBD1 matches at 9 bases. V was pared by 2 bases and J by 3 bases, with 8 bases of the junction left unmatched. The CDR3 loop spans 16 amino acids. Germline V gene data show CDR1 as MDHEN and CDR2 as SYDVKM. The CDR3 spells CASSLVQGAGIYEQYF. CDR3 in DNA: TGTGCCAGCAGTTTAGTACAGGGGGCGGGTATCTACGAGCAGTACTTC.

The chain has TRBV9 and TRBJ2-2; no definite D call. This CDR3 is built from 13 residues. The V end lost 0 bases, the J end lost 4 bases, and 4 bases lay between the germline ends. The germline gives CDR1 SGDLS, CDR2 YYNGEE. CDR3 sequence reads: CASSVATTGELFF. DNA for the CDR3: TGTGCCAGCAGCGTAGCTACCACCGGGGAGCTGTTTTTT.

Only a few counts were recorded for this clone. The genes are TRBV5-8 and TRBJ1-1; D unclear. This CDR3 comprises 15 residues. Germline loops: CDR1 SGHTS, CDR2 YDEGEE. The V and J ends lost 4 bases and 0 bases respectively, with 13 bases between them. CDR3 in DNA: TGTGCCAGCAGCCGCCCGCCAGGAATGAACACTGAAGCTTTCTTT. This gives the protein CASSRPPGMNTEAFF.

The V gene is TRBV6-6, the J gene TRBJ2-1; 11 bases fit TRBD2. Trimming cost V 5 bases and J 8 bases; bases outside gene matches: 8. CDR3 length: 15 residues. Germline lookup yields CDR1 MNHNY and CDR2 SVGAGI (reference sequence). The CDR3 DNA reads TGTGCCAGCAGTCAGACTAGCGGGGTTACGGATGAGCAGTTCTTC. It specifies CASSQTSGVTDEQFF.

The V and J genes are TRBV27 and TRBJ2-7; D is unresolved. CDR3 length: 12 amino acids. The germline V gene encodes CDR1 MNHEY and CDR2 SMNVEV (reference sequence). Trimming stripped 3 bases from V and 1 base from J, with 4 bases between. CDR3 DNA sequence: TGTGCCAGCAGTTTCTTATCCTACGAGCAGTACTTC. Protein sequence: CASSFLSYEQYF.

The chain combines TRBV5-6 with TRBJ1-2; D might be TRBD1 (5 bases). Germline V gene sequence: CDR1 SGHDT, CDR2 YYEEEE. The CDR3 contains 14 residues. V lost 4 bases to trimming and J lost 3 bases, with 13 bases between them. The CDR3 region is CASSPGATDYGYTF. In DNA form, the CDR3 reads TGTGCCAGCAGCCCTGGGGCAACCGACTATGGCTACACCTTC.

CDR3 coding DNA: TGTGCCAGCTCACCACCGGTACAGGGCACGCAGTATTTT. Residues: CASSPPVQGTQYF. The chain links TRBV18 to TRBJ2-3, with D perhaps TRBD1 (6 bases). V was shortened by 0 bases and J by 9 bases, with 10 bases between the two germline ends. Per germline, CDR1 KGHSH and CDR2 LQKENI. The CDR3 runs 13 residues.

This rearrangement joins TRBV5-1 to TRBJ1-3; D remains unclear. Trimming left V 0 bases short and J 2 bases short, with 3 bases between. This CDR3 has 13 residues. CDR1 is SGHRS, CDR2 YFSETQ, per germline. The CDR3 loop is CASSLAAGNTIYF. The CDR3 nucleotides read TGCGCCAGCAGCTTGGCTGCTGGAAACACCATATATTTT.

The chain links TRBV4-1 to TRBJ1-2; D gene uncertain. Deletions cut 0 bases from V and 2 bases from J, with 10 bases between. Germline-derived CDR1 and CDR2 are MGHRA and YSYEKL. The CDR3 runs to 15 residues. The CDR3 here is CASSQEGSTNYGYTF. DNA of the CDR3: TGCGCCAGCAGCCAAGAGGGCAGTACGAACTATGGCTACACCTTC.

In nucleotides, the CDR3 is TGTGCCAGCACGACAGGGGGTAGAGACTATGGCTACACCTTC. Protein: CASTTGGRDYGYTF. The chain uses TRBV9 and TRBJ1-2; 9 nucleotides line up with TRBD1. Germline V gives CDR1 SGDLS, CDR2 YYNGEE. The CDR3 is made up of 14 amino acids. The junction had 6 bases not matched to a gene; V was cut back by 6 bases and J by 3 bases.